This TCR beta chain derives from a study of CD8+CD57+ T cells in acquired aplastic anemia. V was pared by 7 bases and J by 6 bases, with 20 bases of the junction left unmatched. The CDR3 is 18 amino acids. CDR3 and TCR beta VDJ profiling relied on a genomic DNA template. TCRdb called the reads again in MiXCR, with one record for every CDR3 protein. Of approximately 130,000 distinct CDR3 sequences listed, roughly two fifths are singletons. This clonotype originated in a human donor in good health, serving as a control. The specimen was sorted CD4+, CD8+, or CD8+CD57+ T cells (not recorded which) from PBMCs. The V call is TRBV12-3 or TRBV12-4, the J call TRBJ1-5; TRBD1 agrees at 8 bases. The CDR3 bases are TGTGCCAGCACCCTAGAATCGGGGACAGGTCTTCTTTTTCAGCCCCAGCATTTT. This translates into CASTLESGTGLLFQPQHF.